The clone carrying this TCR beta chain was seen a handful of times. Trimming removed 2 bases from V and 15 bases from J, with 17 bases in between. Germline V gene lookup returns CDR1 ENHRY and CDR2 SYGVKD. The CDR3 sequence is 13 residues long. This specimen belongs to a study of cytomegalovirus exposure and HLA in healthy donors. PCR was performed using 60 Vbeta and 13 Jbeta primers. Produced via immunoSEQ multiplex PCR; TCRdb's table is partial and in-frame only. The sample records about 89,000 clones, 85% being singletons. V and J are TRBV10-3 and TRBJ2-1, with D perhaps TRBD2 (6 bases). Sequenced: PBMCs. The clonotype originates from a man aged 40-55 years in good health and CMV-seropositive. Here the CDR3 reads CAISEARDSRRFF. The CDR3 region has the DNA TGTGCCATCAGTGAGGCACGGGACTCCCGAAGGTTCTTC.